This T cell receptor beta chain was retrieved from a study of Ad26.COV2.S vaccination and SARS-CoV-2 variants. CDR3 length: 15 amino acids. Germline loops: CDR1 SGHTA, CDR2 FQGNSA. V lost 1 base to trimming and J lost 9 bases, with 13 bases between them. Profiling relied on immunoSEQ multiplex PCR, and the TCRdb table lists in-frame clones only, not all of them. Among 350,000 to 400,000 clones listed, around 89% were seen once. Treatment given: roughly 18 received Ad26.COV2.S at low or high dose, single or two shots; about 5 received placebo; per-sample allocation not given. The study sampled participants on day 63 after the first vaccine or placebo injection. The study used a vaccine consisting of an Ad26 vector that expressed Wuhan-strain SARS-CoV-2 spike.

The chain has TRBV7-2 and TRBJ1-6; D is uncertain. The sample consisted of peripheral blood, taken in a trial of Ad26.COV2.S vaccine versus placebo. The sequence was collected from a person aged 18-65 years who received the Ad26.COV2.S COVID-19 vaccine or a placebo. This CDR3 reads CASSLVASRSSPLHF. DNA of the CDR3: TGTGCCAGCAGCTTAGTGGCTTCCCGCAGTTCACCCCTCCACTTT.